This entry lists 25 T cell receptor beta chains sequenced from one sample in a study of identical twins. TCRdb re-called the 5' RACE reads with MiXCR, one entry per CDR3 protein. The sample consists of 1.5 million or so distinct CDR3 sequences, roughly a third of them appearing once. What was sequenced was cord blood. These receptors all come from a newborn girl in good health.

This clonotype was detected a few times. The chain couples TRBV5-1 to TRBJ2-3; tentative D call: TRBD2 (5 bases). The CDR3 is 11 amino acids. Germline CDR1 SGHRS, CDR2 YFSETQ. Trimming shortened V by 6 bases and J by 13 bases, and 15 bases separated the two germline ends. The CDR3 DNA follows: TGCGCCAGCAAGGAGGACTCCCGGGAGTATTTT. Its protein product is CASKEDSREYF.

This chain connects TRBV20-1 to TRBJ2-3, with TRBD2 as a possible D gene (6 bases). This CDR3 has 15 amino acids. Germline CDR1 reads DFQATT; CDR2 reads SNEGSKA (reference sequence). V lost 0 bases, J lost 5 bases, and 15 bases lay in between. The CDR3 DNA follows: TGCAGTGCTAGAGAGGGTGACGGACTACTAGATACGCAGTATTTT. This gives the protein CSAREGDGLLDTQYF.

This clonotype was observed a few times. In DNA form, the CDR3 reads TGTGCCAGCAGTTTGGACTGGACTAGAGGTAATGAGCAGTTCTTC. Translating gives CASSLDWTRGNEQFF. V usage is TRBV28 and J usage is TRBJ2-1; 7 positions agree with TRBD2. From germline, CDR1 is MDHEN and CDR2 SYDVKM. CDR3 length: 15 residues. J was trimmed by 7 bases and V by 3 bases; bases with no gene match: 9.

This chain uses TRBV20-1 with TRBJ1-1; 9 bases are shared with TRBD1. The CDR3 spans 15 residues. Germline CDR1 DFQATT, CDR2 SNEGSKA (reference sequence). The ends lost 4 bases at V and 1 base at J; junction bases unmatched: 7. The CDR3 DNA reads TGCAGTGCTATAGGGGACAGGGAGAGGAACACTGAAGCTTTCTTT. Protein product: CSAIGDRERNTEAFF.

The V call is TRBV20-1, the J call TRBJ2-5; the D gene is possibly TRBD1 (6 bases). The DNA end favors TRBJ2-7, so the J call may be wrong. The germline CDR1 and CDR2 sequences are DFQATT and SNEGSKA (reference sequence). This CDR3 is built from 14 residues. CDR3 in DNA: TGCAGTGCTAGGGACAGACACCGCCCCTACGAGCAGTACTTC. This translates into CSARDRHRPYEQYF.

Regarding this clonotype: This sequence may be a read error, since a much larger clone differs from it by one base. The V and J genes are TRBV6-6 and TRBJ2-1; D not resolved. TRBJ2-7 matches the DNA end more closely, so the J call is doubtful. The CDR3 sequence is 13 residues long. Germline V gives CDR1 MNHNY, CDR2 SVGAGI (reference sequence). CDR3 nucleotide sequence: TGTGCCAGCAGTTACTCGACCTACAATGAGCAGTACTTC. This translates into CASSYSTYNEQYF.

A note on this clonotype: A single base separates this from a much larger clone, so it may be a read error. The rearrangement links TRBV28 to TRBJ2-2; TRBD1 matches at 7 bases. The CDR3 has 13 residues. CDR1 is MDHEN, CDR2 SYDVKM, per germline. With V trimmed by 6 bases and J by 4 bases, 2 bases remained unmatched. This CDR3 is CASRPGGTGELFF. The CDR3, as DNA: TGTGCCAGCAGGCCAGGGGGCACCGGGGAGCTGTTTTTT.

The chain uses TRBV12-5 and TRBJ2-5; 12 bases agree with TRBD2. Germline CDR1 reads LGHNT; CDR2 reads FRNRAP. Trimming cost V 2 bases and J 11 bases; bases outside gene matches: 15. The CDR3 is 17 amino acids. DNA of the CDR3: TGTGCTAGTGGTTTGATACTAGCGGGGGGACGGTACAATGAGCAGTACTTC. It specifies CASGLILAGGRYNEQYF.

This clonotype has at least ten counts. V and J are TRBV24-1 and TRBJ2-3; 7 nucleotides match TRBD1. CDR1 is KGHDR and CDR2 is SFDVKD in the germline V gene. The CDR3 covers 14 residues. After removal of 4 bases from V and 4 bases from J, the junction contained 4 bases not matched to a gene. In DNA, the CDR3 is TGTGCCACCAGTGACCACAGGGGCCCAGATACGCAGTATTTT. Its translation: CATSDHRGPDTQYF.

V usage is TRBV9 and J usage is TRBJ2-1; D unresolved. Deletions cut 8 bases from V and 12 bases from J, with 9 bases between. The CDR3 spans 9 residues. The germline V gene has CDR1 SGDLS and CDR2 YYNGEE. This CDR3 reads CARAPRQFF. The CDR3, as DNA: TGTGCCAGGGCCCCCCGGCAGTTCTTC.

There are a few counts of this clonotype. The V and J genes are TRBV20-1 and TRBJ2-1; 7 nucleotides line up with TRBD2. V lost 5 bases, J lost 7 bases, and 11 bases stayed unmatched. In germline, CDR1 is DFQATT, CDR2 SNEGSKA (reference sequence). The CDR3 contains 14 residues. CDR3 residues: CSALRQGGPNEQFF. CDR3 nucleotides: TGCAGTGCTCTCCGGCAGGGAGGGCCTAATGAGCAGTTCTTC.

This clonotype was counted between two and nine times. The J gene is TRBJ1-1, the V gene TRBV2; no definite D call. The CDR3 extends over 14 amino acids. V was trimmed by 3 bases and J by 1 base, leaving 9 bases between them. Germline V lookup: CDR1 SNHLY, CDR2 FYNNEI. CDR3 bases: TGTGCCAGCAGTGAGCCTCTGCCGAACACTGAAGCTTTCTTT. Translated: CASSEPLPNTEAFF.

The chain employs TRBV20-1 and TRBJ2-6; D is ambiguous. The CDR3 runs to 17 residues. The V gene's germline CDR1 is DFQATT and CDR2 SNEGSKA (reference sequence). V was pared by 0 bases and J by 0 bases, with 12 bases between. The CDR3 region is CSAREPGSVSGANVLTF. CDR3 coding DNA: TGCAGTGCTAGAGAGCCGGGTTCAGTCTCTGGGGCCAACGTCCTGACTTTC.

The chain employs TRBV20-1 and TRBJ1-4; D uncertain. The germline V and J ends were trimmed by 6 bases and 8 bases, with 22 bases remaining between them. Germline V gene sequence: CDR1 DFQATT, CDR2 SNEGSKA (reference sequence). The CDR3 runs to 15 residues. In DNA, the CDR3 is TGCAGTGCCGCCTCAAACAGCTATTGGAACGAAAAACTGTTTTTT. Translated: CSAASNSYWNEKLFF.

The table lists this clonotype with a few counts. V and J are TRBV28 and TRBJ2-4; perhaps TRBD2 as D (6 bases). The ends were cut back, 5 bases at V and 11 bases at J, with 13 bases in the middle. The germline V gene encodes CDR1 MDHEN and CDR2 SYDVKM. The CDR3 length is 12 residues. The CDR3, as DNA: TGTGCCAGCAGTCCGGGAGATGGCGTTCAGTACTTC. Protein: CASSPGDGVQYF.

The chain carries TRBV12-3 or TRBV12-4 and TRBJ2-3; the match to TRBD2 covers 16 bases. CDR3 size: 21 residues. V lost 0 bases and J lost 4; bases outside the gene matches: 13. CDR3: CASSLATGTSGRAIGADTQYF. Written as DNA, the CDR3 is TGTGCCAGCAGTTTAGCAACCGGGACTAGCGGGAGGGCCATTGGTGCAGATACGCAGTATTTT.

This sequence joins TRBV10-1 and TRBJ2-2; the D is unclear. The CDR3 loop spans 13 amino acids. Trimming pared 9 bases from V and 3 bases from J, leaving 11 bases between. Germline V lookup: CDR1 WNHNN, CDR2 SYGVQD (reference sequence). The CDR3 DNA follows: TGCGCCAGTCTGAGGAGCGACACCGGGGAGCTGTTTTTT. Its translation is CASLRSDTGELFF.

The chain carries TRBV20-1 and TRBJ2-7; 8 bases line up with TRBD2. The ends lost 2 bases at V and 9 bases at J; junction bases unmatched: 24. Germline lookup yields CDR1 DFQATT and CDR2 SNEGSKA (reference sequence). This CDR3 has 18 residues. The CDR3 DNA follows: TGCAGTGCTAGAACCGGGACTAGAAGGCCCGCTAACTCCTCCGCGCAGTACTTC. Translation: CSARTGTRRPANSSAQYF.

This clonotype was observed at least ten times. A much more abundant neighbour one base away suggests this may be a read error. V and J are TRBV2 and TRBJ2-3; 12 positions agree with TRBD2. CDR1 and CDR2 (germline): SNHLY, FYNNEI. CDR3 length equals 15 residues. The trim removed 6 bases at V and 2 bases at J, leaving 3 bases unmatched. CDR3 coding DNA: TGTGCCAGCAGCCGGACTAGCGGGAACACAGATACGCAGTATTTT. Its protein product is CASSRTSGNTDTQYF.

A note on this clonotype: At one boundary the junction diverges from the germline segment, which might be a read error. The rearrangement links TRBV5-8 to TRBJ2-7, with D uncertain. Germline V gives CDR1 SGHTS, CDR2 YDEGEE. The CDR3 contains 11 residues. The CDR3: CTSRYSYEQYF. CDR3 nucleotide sequence: TGTACCAGCAGGTACTCCTACGAGCAGTACTTC.

The J gene is TRBJ1-1, the V gene TRBV11-2; D is unresolved. With 0 bases removed from V and 0 bases from J, the gap between germline ends came to 8 bases. This CDR3 comprises 15 residues. In germline, CDR1 is SGHAT, CDR2 FQNNGV. The CDR3 is CASSLEGDMNTEAFF. The CDR3 DNA is TGTGCCAGCAGCTTAGAGGGCGACATGAACACTGAAGCTTTCTTT. The whole variable domain, filled in from reference TRBV11-2 and TRBJ1-1, reads EAGVAQSPRYKIIEKRQSVAFWCNPISGHATLYWYQQILGQGPKLLIQFQNNGVVDDSQLPKDRFSAERLKGVDSTLKIQPAKLEDSAVYLCASSLEGDMNTEAFFGQGTRLTVV.

J is TRBJ2-7 and V is TRBV2; 9 bases are a match to TRBD2. The V and J ends lost 8 bases and 7 bases, in that order; junction bases with no gene match: 18. Germline V gene data show CDR1 as SNHLY and CDR2 as FYNNEI. The CDR3 covers 16 residues. The DNA of the CDR3 is TGTGCCAGCCAGAGCGGGGGGAGTAACTCCTACAATGAGCAGTACTTC. Translation: CASQSGGSNSYNEQYF. Full variable domain (missing parts from reference TRBV2 and TRBJ2-7): EPEVTQTPSHQVTQMGQEVILRCVPISNHLYFYWYRQILGQKVEFLVSFYNNEISEKSEIFDDQFSVERPDGSNFTLKIRSTKLEDSAMYFCASQSGGSNSYNEQYFGPGTRLTVT.

The chain couples TRBV5-1 to TRBJ2-3, with 8 bases identical to TRBD1. In germline, CDR1 is SGHRS, CDR2 YFSETQ. This CDR3 spans 15 amino acids. Trimming cost V 4 bases and J 0 bases; bases outside gene matches: 4. CDR3 region: CASSRDRRSTDTQYF. CDR3 sequence (DNA): TGCGCCAGCAGCCGGGACAGGCGTAGCACAGATACGCAGTATTTT.

J is TRBJ2-7 and V is TRBV7-8, with D perhaps matching TRBD2 (6 bases). Per the germline V gene, CDR1 is SGHVS and CDR2 is FQNEAQ. The CDR3 covers 17 residues. With 3 bases removed from V and 2 bases from J, the gap between germline ends came to 20 bases. CDR3 sequence: CASSFPSGSGFPYEQYF. In nucleotides, the CDR3 is TGTGCCAGCAGCTTTCCAAGCGGGTCCGGGTTCCCCTACGAGCAGTACTTC.

This chain joins TRBV28 and TRBJ2-5; no clear D. The CDR3 consists of 14 residues. Trimming stripped 7 bases from V and 5 bases from J, with 17 bases between. Germline-derived CDR1 and CDR2 are MDHEN and SYDVKM. This chain's CDR3 is CASTLHLSRETQYF. DNA of the CDR3: TGTGCCAGCACCTTACACCTGTCTAGGGAGACCCAGTACTTC.